The following is a T cell receptor beta chain sequence with its context. This sample was included in a study of blood T cells in healthy people across ages. For the second PCR, which ran for roughly 6 to 12 cycles, a sample-barcoded 5' primer and a J-beta primer mix were used. TCRdb ran MiXCR on the 5' RACE reads and lists one entry per CDR3 protein. The repertoire consists of about 730,000 distinct CDR3 sequences, with 43% occurring once and the leading ten covering 20% to 25%. Sequences were obtained from blood. This TCR was recovered from a woman aged 55-70 years in good health.

The DNA of the CDR3 is TGTGCCAGCAGTTTACAACTAGCGGGAGGGGACAATGAGCAGTTCTTC. This sequence encodes CASSLQLAGGDNEQFF. V gene TRBV27 combines with J gene TRBJ2-1, with TRBD2 identical over 13 bases. Trimming took 2 bases from V and 5 from J; bases not matched to a gene: 3. The length of the CDR3 is 16 residues. CDR1 and CDR2 from the germline V gene are MNHEY and SMNVEV (reference sequence).